Listed here are 7 T cell receptor beta chains from one sample, sequenced in a study of a mutant IDH1 vaccine in newly diagnosed glioma. The protocol was immunoSEQ multiplex PCR, while the TCRdb copy is restricted to in-frame clones and leaves out a portion. The sample has 60,000 or so clones; approximately 82% are singletons. The antigens for these receptors are not known. Noted time point: week 5, during vaccination. Vaccination used 300 ug of mutant IDH1 20-mer peptide per dose, with topical imiquimod. Sequenced material: PBMCs, taken from a glioma patient whose treatment included an IDH1 peptide vaccine. The source of these receptors is a woman aged 18 to 35 with glioma. Some clones in this sample may be carry-over from other donors' samples.

The chain employs TRBV7-2 and TRBJ1-3; 7 bases align to TRBD1. J gave up 0 bases and V 0 bases, and 2 bases lay outside the gene matches. This CDR3 spans 16 amino acids. Germline CDR1 is SGHTA and CDR2 is FQGNSA. The CDR3 bases are TGTGCCAGCAGCTTAGCGGGACAGATCTCTGGAAACACCATATATTTT. It translates to CASSLAGQISGNTIYF.

This clone was seen only a few times. The V call is TRBV6-6, the J call TRBJ2-2; 8 bases map to TRBD1. Germline CDR1 is MNHNY and CDR2 is SVGAGI (reference sequence). With 4 bases clipped from V and 4 bases from J, the junction kept 8 bases outside the gene matches. CDR3 length equals 16 residues. CDR3 coding DNA: TGTGCCAGCAGTTTTTGGGACAGGCCCAGCACCGGGGAGCTGTTTTTT. Protein product: CASSFWDRPSTGELFF.

The rearrangement joins TRBV27 to TRBJ2-5, with D perhaps given as TRBD1 or TRBD2 (6 bases each). V lost 3 bases, J lost 5 bases, and 10 bases lay in between. The CDR3 runs 13 residues. CDR1 is MNHEY and CDR2 is SMNVEV in the germline V gene (reference sequence). The CDR3 DNA sequence: TGTGCCAGCAGTTTCGGGGGCGGTGAGACCCAGTACTTC. Translating it yields CASSFGGGETQYF.

The chain uses TRBV10-3 and TRBJ2-6, with D unclear. The germline CDR1 and CDR2 sequences are ENHRY and SYGVKD. The length of the CDR3 is 18 residues. With 0 bases removed from V and 0 bases from J, the gap between germline ends came to 12 bases. Here the CDR3 reads CAISESKTYSSGANVLTF. For the CDR3, the DNA is TGTGCCATCAGTGAGTCAAAGACATATTCCTCTGGGGCCAACGTCCTGACTTTC.

In DNA, the CDR3 is TGCGCCAGCAGCCAAGACGTCCGGGGGGAAGCTTTCTTT. Amino acid sequence: CASSQDVRGEAFF. V gene TRBV4-1 combines with J gene TRBJ1-1, with D possibly matching TRBD1 (5 bases). The ends were cut back, 0 bases at V and 8 bases at J, with 10 bases in the middle. Germline loops: CDR1 MGHRA, CDR2 YSYEKL. This CDR3 is built from 13 residues.

The J gene is TRBJ2-3, the V gene TRBV13, with a tentative D call TRBD2 (6 bases). CDR3 length equals 16 residues. Trimming shortened V by 0 bases and J by 0 bases, and 10 bases separated the two germline ends. Germline CDR1 and CDR2: PRHDT and FYEKMQ (reference sequence). The CDR3 bases are TGTGCCAGCAGCTTAGGACTAGCTTCTAGCACAGATACGCAGTATTTT. Translated: CASSLGLASSTDTQYF.

The chain couples TRBV29-1 to TRBJ1-2, with TRBD1 matching over 10 bases. The J segment lost 3 bases and the V segment lost 3 bases, leaving 7 bases of the junction unmatched. This CDR3 contains 15 residues. CDR1 is SQVTM, CDR2 ANQGSEA, per germline. In nucleotides, the CDR3 is TGCAGCGTTGACAGGCCGGGACAGGGGCACTATGGCTACACCTTC. Translating gives CSVDRPGQGHYGYTF. The whole variable domain, remainder taken from reference TRBV29-1 and TRBJ1-2, is SAVISQKPSRDICQRGTSLTIQCQVDSQVTMMFWYRQQPGQSLTLIATANQGSEATYESGFVIDKFPISRPNLTFSTLTVSNMSPEDSSIYLCSVDRPGQGHYGYTFGSGTRLTVV.